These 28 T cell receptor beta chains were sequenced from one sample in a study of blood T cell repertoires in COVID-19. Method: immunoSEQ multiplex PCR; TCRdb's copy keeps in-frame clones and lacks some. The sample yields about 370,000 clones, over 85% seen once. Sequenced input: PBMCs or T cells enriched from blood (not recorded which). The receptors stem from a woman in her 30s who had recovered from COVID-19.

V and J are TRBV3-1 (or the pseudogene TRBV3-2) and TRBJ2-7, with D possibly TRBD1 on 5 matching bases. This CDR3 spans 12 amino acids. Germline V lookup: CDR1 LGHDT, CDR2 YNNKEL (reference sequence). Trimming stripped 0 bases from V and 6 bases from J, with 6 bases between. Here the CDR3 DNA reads TGTGCCAGCAGCCAAGAAGGGGCCGAGCAGTACTTC. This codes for CASSQEGAEQYF.

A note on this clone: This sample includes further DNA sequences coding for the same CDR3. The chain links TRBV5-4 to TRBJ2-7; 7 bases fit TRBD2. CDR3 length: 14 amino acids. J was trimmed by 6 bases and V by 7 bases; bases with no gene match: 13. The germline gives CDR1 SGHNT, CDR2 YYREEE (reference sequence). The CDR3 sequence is CASAPRAGDSEQYF. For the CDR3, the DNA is TGTGCCAGCGCCCCAAGGGCGGGAGATAGCGAGCAGTACTTC.

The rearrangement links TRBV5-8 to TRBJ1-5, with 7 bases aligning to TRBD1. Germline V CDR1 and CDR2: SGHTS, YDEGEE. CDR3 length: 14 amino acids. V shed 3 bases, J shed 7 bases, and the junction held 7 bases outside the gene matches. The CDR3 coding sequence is TGTGCCAGCAGCTCCACAGGGGAAGGGCAGCCCCAGCATTTT. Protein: CASSSTGEGQPQHF.

The CDR3 bases are TGTGCCAGCAGCTTAAGCCGAAAGAACACTGAAGCTTTCTTT. Translation gives CASSLSRKNTEAFF. The V and J genes are TRBV11-2 and TRBJ1-1; D remains ambiguous. Germline V gene sequence: CDR1 SGHAT, CDR2 FQNNGV. The CDR3 spans 14 residues. V lost 2 bases and J lost 1, with 8 bases in between.

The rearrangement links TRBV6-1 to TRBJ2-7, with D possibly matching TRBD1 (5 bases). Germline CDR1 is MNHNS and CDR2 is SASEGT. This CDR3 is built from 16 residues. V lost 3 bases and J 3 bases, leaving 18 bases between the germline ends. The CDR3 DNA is TGTGCCAGCAGTGACAATACAGGCCCGCTTATCTACGAGCAGTACTTC. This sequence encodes CASSDNTGPLIYEQYF.

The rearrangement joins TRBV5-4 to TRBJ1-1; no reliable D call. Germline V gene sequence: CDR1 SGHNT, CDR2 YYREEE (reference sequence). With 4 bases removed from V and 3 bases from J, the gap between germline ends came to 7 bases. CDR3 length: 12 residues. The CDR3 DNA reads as TGTGCCAGCAGCGAGGGTTACACTGAAGCTTTCTTT. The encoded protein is CASSEGYTEAFF.

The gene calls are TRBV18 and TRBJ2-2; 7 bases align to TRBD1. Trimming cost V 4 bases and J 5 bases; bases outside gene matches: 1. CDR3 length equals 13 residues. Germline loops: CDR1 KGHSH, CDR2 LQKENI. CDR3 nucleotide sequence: TGTGCCAGCTCACAACAGGGGACCGGGGAGCTGTTTTTT. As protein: CASSQQGTGELFF.

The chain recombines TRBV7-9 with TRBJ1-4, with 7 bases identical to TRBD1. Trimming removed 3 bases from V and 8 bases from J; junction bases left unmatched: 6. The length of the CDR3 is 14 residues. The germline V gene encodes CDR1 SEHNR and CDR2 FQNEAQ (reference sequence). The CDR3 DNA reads TGTGCCAGCAGCTTTGACAGGGTTGGCGAAAAACTGTTTTTT. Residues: CASSFDRVGEKLFF.

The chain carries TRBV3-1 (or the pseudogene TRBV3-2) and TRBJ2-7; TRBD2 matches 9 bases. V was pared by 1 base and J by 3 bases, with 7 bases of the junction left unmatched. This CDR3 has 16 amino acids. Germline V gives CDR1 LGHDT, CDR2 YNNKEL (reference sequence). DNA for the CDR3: TGTGCCAGCAGCCAAGGAACGAGCGGGGGGATCTACGAGCAGTACTTC. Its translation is CASSQGTSGGIYEQYF.

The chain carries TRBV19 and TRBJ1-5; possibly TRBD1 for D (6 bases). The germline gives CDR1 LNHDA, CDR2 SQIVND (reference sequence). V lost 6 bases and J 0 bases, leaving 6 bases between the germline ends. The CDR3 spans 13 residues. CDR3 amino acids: CASRDSSNQPQHF. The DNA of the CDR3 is TGTGCCAGTAGGGACAGTAGCAATCAGCCCCAGCATTTT. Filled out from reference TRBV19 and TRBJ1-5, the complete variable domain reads DGGITQSPKYLFRKEGQNVTLSCEQNLNHDAMYWYRQDPGQGLRLIYYSQIVNDFQKGDIAEGYSVSREKKESFPLTVTSAQKNPTAFYLCASRDSSNQPQHFGDGTRLSIL.

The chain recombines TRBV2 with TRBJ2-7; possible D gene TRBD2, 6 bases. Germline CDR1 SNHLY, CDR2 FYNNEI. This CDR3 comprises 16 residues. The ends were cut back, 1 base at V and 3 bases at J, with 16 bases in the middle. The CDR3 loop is CASSEEGNPGVYEQYF. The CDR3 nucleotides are TGTGCCAGCAGTGAAGAGGGGAACCCGGGGGTCTACGAGCAGTACTTC.

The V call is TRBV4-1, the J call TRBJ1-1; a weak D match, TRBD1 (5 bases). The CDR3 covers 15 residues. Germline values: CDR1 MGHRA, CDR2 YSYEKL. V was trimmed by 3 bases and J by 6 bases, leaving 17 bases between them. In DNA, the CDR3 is TGCGCCAGCAGCCATTCTCAGGGCCTAAGCCCTGAAGCTTTCTTT. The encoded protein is CASSHSQGLSPEAFF.

The CDR3 protein is CASSEDSLEAFF. CDR3 nucleotide sequence: TGTGCCAGCAGTGAAGATTCATTAGAGGCTTTCTTT. This chain joins TRBV6-1 and TRBJ1-1, with D hard to call. Germline V gene data show CDR1 as MNHNS and CDR2 as SASEGT. V gave up 1 base and J gave up 11 bases, with 11 bases separating them. The CDR3 contains 12 residues.

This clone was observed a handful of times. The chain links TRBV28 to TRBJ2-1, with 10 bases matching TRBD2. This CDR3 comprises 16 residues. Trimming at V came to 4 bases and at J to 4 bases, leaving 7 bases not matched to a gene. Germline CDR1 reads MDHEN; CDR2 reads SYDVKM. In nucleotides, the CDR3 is TGTGCCAGCAGTTCCCCTAGCGGGAGCCTTTACAATGAGCAGTTCTTC. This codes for CASSSPSGSLYNEQFF.

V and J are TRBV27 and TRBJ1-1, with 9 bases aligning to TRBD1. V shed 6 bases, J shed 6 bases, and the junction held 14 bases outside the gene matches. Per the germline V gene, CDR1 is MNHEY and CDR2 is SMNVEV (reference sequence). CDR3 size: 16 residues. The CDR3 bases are TGTGCCAGCAGCAAGAACAGGGGGCGCTTTTTACCTGAAGCTTTCTTT. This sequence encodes CASSKNRGRFLPEAFF.

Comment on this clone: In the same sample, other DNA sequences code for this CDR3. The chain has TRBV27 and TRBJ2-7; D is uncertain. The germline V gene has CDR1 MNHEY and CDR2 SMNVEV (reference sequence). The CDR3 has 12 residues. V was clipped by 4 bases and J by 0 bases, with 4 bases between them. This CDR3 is CASSSSSYEQYF. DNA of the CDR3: TGTGCCAGCAGTTCGAGCTCCTACGAGCAGTACTTC.

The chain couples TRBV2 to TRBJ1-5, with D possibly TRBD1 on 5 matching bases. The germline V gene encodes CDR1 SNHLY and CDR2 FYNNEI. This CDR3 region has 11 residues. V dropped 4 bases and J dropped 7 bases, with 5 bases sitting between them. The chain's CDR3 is CASSAGQPQHF. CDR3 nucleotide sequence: TGTGCCAGCAGTGCAGGGCAGCCCCAGCATTTT.

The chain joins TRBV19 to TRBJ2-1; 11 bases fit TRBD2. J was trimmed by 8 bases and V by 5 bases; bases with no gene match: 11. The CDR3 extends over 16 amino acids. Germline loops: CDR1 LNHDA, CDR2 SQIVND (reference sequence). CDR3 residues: CASSSVSGGALDEQFF. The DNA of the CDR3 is TGTGCCAGTAGTTCTGTTAGCGGGGGGGCTTTGGATGAGCAGTTCTTC.

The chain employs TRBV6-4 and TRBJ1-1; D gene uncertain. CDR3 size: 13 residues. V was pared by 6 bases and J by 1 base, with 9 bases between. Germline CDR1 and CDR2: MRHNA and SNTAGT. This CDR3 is CASSDNQNTEAFF. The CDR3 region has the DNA TGTGCCAGCAGCGACAATCAGAACACTGAAGCTTTCTTT.

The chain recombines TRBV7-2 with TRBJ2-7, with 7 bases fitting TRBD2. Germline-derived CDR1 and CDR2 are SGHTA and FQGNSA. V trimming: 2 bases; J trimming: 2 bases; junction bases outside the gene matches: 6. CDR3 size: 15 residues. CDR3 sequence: CASSLRAGVTYEQYF. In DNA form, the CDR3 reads TGTGCCAGCAGCTTAAGGGCGGGAGTCACCTACGAGCAGTACTTC.

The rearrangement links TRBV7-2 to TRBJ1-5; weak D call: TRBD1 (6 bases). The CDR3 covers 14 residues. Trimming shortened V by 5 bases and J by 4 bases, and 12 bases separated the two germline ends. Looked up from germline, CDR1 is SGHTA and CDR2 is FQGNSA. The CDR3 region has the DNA TGTGCCAGCAGCAACCAGGGGCCTAATCAGCCCCAGCATTTT. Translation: CASSNQGPNQPQHF.

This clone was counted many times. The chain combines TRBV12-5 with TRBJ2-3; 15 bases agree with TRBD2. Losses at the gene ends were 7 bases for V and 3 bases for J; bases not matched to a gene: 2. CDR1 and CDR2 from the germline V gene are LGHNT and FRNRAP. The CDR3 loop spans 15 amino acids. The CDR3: CASEGTSGRTDTQYF. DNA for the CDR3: TGTGCTAGTGAAGGGACTAGCGGGAGGACAGATACGCAGTATTTT.

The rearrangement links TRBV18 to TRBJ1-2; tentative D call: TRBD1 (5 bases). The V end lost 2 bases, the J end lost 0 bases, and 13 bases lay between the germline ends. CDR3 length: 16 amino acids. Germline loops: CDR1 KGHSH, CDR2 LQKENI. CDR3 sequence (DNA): TGTGCCAGCTCACCATTTCCAGGGCCTTCTAACTATGGCTACACCTTC. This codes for CASSPFPGPSNYGYTF.

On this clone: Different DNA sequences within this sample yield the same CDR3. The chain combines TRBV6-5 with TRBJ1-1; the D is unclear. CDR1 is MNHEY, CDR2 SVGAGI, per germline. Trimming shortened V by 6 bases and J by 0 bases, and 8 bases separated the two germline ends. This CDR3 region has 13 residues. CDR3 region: CASRGSLNTEAFF. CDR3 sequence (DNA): TGTGCCAGCAGGGGCTCCCTGAACACTGAAGCTTTCTTT.

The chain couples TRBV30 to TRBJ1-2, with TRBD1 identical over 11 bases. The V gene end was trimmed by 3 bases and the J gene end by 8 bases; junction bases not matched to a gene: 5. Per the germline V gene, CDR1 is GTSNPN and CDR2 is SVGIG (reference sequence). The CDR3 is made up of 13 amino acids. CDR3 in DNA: TGTGCCTGGAGGGGGACAGGGGGAGGCGGCTACACCTTC. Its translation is CAWRGTGGGGYTF.

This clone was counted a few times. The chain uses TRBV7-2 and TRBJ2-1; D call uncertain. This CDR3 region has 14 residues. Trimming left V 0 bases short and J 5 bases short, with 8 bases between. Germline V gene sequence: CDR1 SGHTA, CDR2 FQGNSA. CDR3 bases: TGTGCCAGCAGCTTAGCGCTGCGAGACAATGAGCAGTTCTTC. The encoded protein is CASSLALRDNEQFF.

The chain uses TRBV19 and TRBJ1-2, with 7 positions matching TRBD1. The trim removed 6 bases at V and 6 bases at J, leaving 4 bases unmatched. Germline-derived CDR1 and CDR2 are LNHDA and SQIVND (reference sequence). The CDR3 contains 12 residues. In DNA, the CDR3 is TGTGCCAGTAGGACAGGGTTGAATGGCTACACCTTC. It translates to CASRTGLNGYTF.

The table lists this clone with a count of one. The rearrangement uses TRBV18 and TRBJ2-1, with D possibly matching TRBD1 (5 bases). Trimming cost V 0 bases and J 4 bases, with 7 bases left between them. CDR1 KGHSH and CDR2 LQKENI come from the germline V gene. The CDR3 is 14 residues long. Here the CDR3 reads CASSPPRVYNEQFF. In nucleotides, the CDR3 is TGTGCCAGCTCACCACCCAGGGTTTACAATGAGCAGTTCTTC. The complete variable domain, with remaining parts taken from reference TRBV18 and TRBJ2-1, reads NAGVMQNPRHLVRRRGQEARLRCSPMKGHSHVYWYRQLPEEGLKFMVYLQKENIIDESGMPKERFSAEFPKEGPSILRIQQVVRGDSAAYFCASSPPRVYNEQFFGPGTRLTVL.